The next 8 T cell receptor beta chains were all read from a single sample in a study of immune evolution from preneoplasia to lung adenocarcinoma. Using immunoSEQ multiplex PCR, the repertoire was profiled, and TCRdb retains in-frame clones only, with some absent. The table includes some 11,000 clones, about 78% detected once. Sequencing was performed on FFPE minimally invasive lung adenocarcinoma tissue. All receptors come from a person aged 60 to 85 with lung adenocarcinoma.

This clone has only a few counts. The CDR3 region is CASSSPESGGPQRSYNEQFF. CDR3 coding DNA: TGTGCCAGCAGCTCCCCCGAGAGCGGGGGACCCCAGAGATCATACAATGAGCAGTTCTTC. V usage is TRBV7-8 and J usage is TRBJ2-1; 8 nucleotides match TRBD2. The length of the CDR3 is 20 residues. With V trimmed by 4 bases and J by 4 bases, 21 bases remained unmatched. Germline V gene sequence: CDR1 SGHVS, CDR2 FQNEAQ.

The gene calls are TRBV6-1 and TRBJ2-7; D is unclear. The germline gives CDR1 MNHNS, CDR2 SASEGT. The CDR3 length is 11 residues. Trimming pared 5 bases from V and 5 bases from J, leaving 7 bases between. The CDR3 DNA reads TGTGCCAGCAGTAACTTCGACGAGCAGTACTTC. Protein product: CASSNFDEQYF.

This chain uses TRBV5-5 with TRBJ1-3; TRBD1 matches at 9 bases. The V and J ends lost 0 bases and 0 bases, in that order; junction bases with no gene match: 4. Germline V gives CDR1 SGHKS, CDR2 YYEKEE (reference sequence). The CDR3 consists of 17 residues. The CDR3 is CASSLGPTGGSGNTIYF. Written as DNA, the CDR3 is TGTGCCAGCAGCTTGGGCCCGACAGGGGGCTCTGGAAACACCATATATTTT.

This clone was seen a few times. The genes are TRBV2 and TRBJ1-5; D is undetermined. This CDR3 spans 16 amino acids. Germline CDR1 SNHLY, CDR2 FYNNEI. V lost 5 bases, J lost 0 bases, and 14 bases lay in between. The CDR3 DNA reads as TGTGCCAGCAGTTTCCTGGCCCGGGGTAGCAATCAGCCCCAGCATTTT. Translated, it gives CASSFLARGSNQPQHF.

The chain links TRBV7-9 to TRBJ2-1, with 7 bases lining up with TRBD1. The CDR3 is 15 amino acids. Trimming at V came to 5 bases and at J to 0 bases, leaving 4 bases not matched to a gene. Looked up from germline, CDR1 is SEHNR and CDR2 is FQNEAQ (reference sequence). CDR3 bases: TGTGCCAGCAGCCTGGGACAGCGCTCCTACAATGAGCAGTTCTTC. This codes for CASSLGQRSYNEQFF.

On this clone: One end of the junction fails to match germline, which may point to a read error. The CDR3 here is CVSSYYVTGGFETQYF. The CDR3 DNA follows: TGTGTCAGCAGTTATTATGTGACAGGGGGTTTTGAGACCCAGTACTTC. The J gene is TRBJ2-5, the V gene TRBV6-6; 9 nucleotides line up with TRBD1. The CDR3 totals 16 residues. The germline V gene encodes CDR1 MNHNY and CDR2 SVGAGI (reference sequence).

This clone has a handful of counts. The gene calls are TRBV5-3 and TRBJ2-5, with 8 positions matching TRBD2. TRBV5-3 is filed as an ORF, its function uncertain. After removal of 0 bases from V and 5 bases from J, the junction contained 9 bases not matched to a gene. CDR3 length: 16 amino acids. CDR3 sequence (DNA): TGTGCCAGAAGCTTGGGGCACCCGGGACTAGAGGAGACCCAGTACTTC. It translates to CARSLGHPGLEETQYF.

The rearrangement uses TRBV30 and TRBJ2-7; maybe TRBD2 (5 bases). The germline V gene has CDR1 GTSNPN and CDR2 SVGIG (reference sequence). The CDR3 contains 13 residues. V shed 5 bases and J shed 2 bases, with 13 bases lying between them. The CDR3 nucleotides read TGTGCCTGGGGTGATCTGAGGGCCTACGAGCAGTACTTC. It codes for CAWGDLRAYEQYF.